These 5 T cell receptor beta chains share one sample of origin, sequenced in a study of blood T cell repertoires in COVID-19. The method was immunoSEQ multiplex PCR; TCRdb's version includes in-frame clones alone and lacks a portion of them. The sample contains about 170,000 clones, around nine tenths of which appear only once. The sample comprised peripheral blood. The receptors originated from a man aged 55 to 69 with COVID-19, enrolled during active disease.

DNA of the CDR3: TGCGCCAGCAGGGAACTGGGCAGGGGGCTTCGCACTGAAGCTTTCTTT. This codes for CASRELGRGLRTEAFF. This chain uses TRBV4-1 with TRBJ1-1; 8 positions agree with TRBD1. Germline V CDR1 and CDR2: MGHRA, YSYEKL. With V trimmed by 6 bases and J by 4 bases, 13 bases remained unmatched. The CDR3 is made up of 16 amino acids.

The rearrangement joins TRBV28 to TRBJ1-3; the D is unclear. The germline V and J ends were trimmed by 7 bases and 0 bases, with 10 bases remaining between them. The CDR3 sequence is 14 residues long. From germline, CDR1 is MDHEN and CDR2 SYDVKM. As DNA, the CDR3 is TGTGCCAGCACCCTCCGGGTCTCTGGAAACACCATATATTTT. Translation gives CASTLRVSGNTIYF.

The chain uses TRBV19 and TRBJ1-1; 8 bases line up with TRBD1. The CDR3 is 15 amino acids. CDR1 is LNHDA and CDR2 is SQIVND in the germline V gene (reference sequence). Losses at the gene ends were 5 bases for V and 0 bases for J; bases not matched to a gene: 5. This CDR3 reads CASSPPGQVNTEAFF. The DNA for the CDR3 is TGTGCCAGTAGTCCACCGGGACAGGTGAACACTGAAGCTTTCTTT.

The rearrangement uses TRBV7-2 and TRBJ2-1, with a weak D call TRBD2 (5 bases). Germline lookup yields CDR1 SGHTA and CDR2 FQGNSA. V was trimmed by 2 bases and J by 8 bases, leaving 13 bases between them. The CDR3 has 14 residues. The CDR3 is CASSLSFAGYEQFF. DNA of the CDR3: TGTGCCAGCAGCTTATCTTTCGCGGGCTATGAGCAGTTCTTC.

This clone has just one count. The chain is built from TRBV7-8 and TRBJ1-5; 7 positions match TRBD1. The V segment lost 4 bases and the J segment 4 bases; nucleotides outside the gene matches: 4. The CDR3 totals 14 residues. Germline assignment: CDR1 SGHVS and CDR2 FQNEAQ. As DNA, the CDR3 is TGTGCCAGCAGCTACGGGACAGCGAATCAGCCCCAGCATTTT. Its translation is CASSYGTANQPQHF.